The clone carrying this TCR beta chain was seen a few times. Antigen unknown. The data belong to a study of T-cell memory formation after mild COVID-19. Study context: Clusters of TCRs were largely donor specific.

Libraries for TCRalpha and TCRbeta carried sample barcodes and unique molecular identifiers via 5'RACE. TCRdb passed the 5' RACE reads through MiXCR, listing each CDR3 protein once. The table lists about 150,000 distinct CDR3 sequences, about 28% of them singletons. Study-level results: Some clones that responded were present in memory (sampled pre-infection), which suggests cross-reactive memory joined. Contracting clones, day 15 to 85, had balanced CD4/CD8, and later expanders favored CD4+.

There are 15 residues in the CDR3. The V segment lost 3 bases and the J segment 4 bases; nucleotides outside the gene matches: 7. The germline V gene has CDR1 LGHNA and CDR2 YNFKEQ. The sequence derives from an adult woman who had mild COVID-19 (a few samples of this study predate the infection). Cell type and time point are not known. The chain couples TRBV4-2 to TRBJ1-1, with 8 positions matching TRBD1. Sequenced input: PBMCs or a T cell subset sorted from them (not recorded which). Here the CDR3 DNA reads TGTGCCAGCAGCCAGGAGACAGGGGTGAGCACTGAAGCTTTCTTT. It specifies CASSQETGVSTEAFF.